This TCR beta chain was recorded in a study of cytomegalovirus exposure and HLA in healthy donors. Study context: The same platform was used for the 100 to 150 validation repertoires and the roughly 670 first-cohort repertoires, a later analysis reported.

This table comes from immunoSEQ multiplex PCR, and its TCRdb copy is limited to in-frame clones, with some not included. The table has fewer than 250,000 clones, about 86% seen once; the top ten hold around 3%. V shed 0 bases and J shed 4 bases, with 9 bases lying between them. Germline loops: CDR1 LGHNA, CDR2 YSLEER. The CDR3 is made up of 14 amino acids. Study-level points and caveats: Most TCR sequences showed up rarely, but some public TCRs showed up in many donors. Investigators reported over 150 TCR beta chains as tied to cytomegalovirus. As was reported, the classifier diagnosed cytomegalovirus status with high specificity and sensitivity.

With regard to this clone: No antigen is known for it.

V gene TRBV4-3 combines with J gene TRBJ1-2; D is undetermined. This TCR was sampled from a man younger than 30 in good health and CMV-seronegative. The sequencing sample was made of PBMCs. CDR3 protein: CASSQDLGTYGYTF. The CDR3 DNA follows: TGCGCCAGCAGCCAAGATTTGGGCACCTATGGCTACACCTTC.